The 13 T cell receptor beta chains in this list originate from one sample, sequenced in a study of blood T cell repertoires in COVID-19. Repertoires were generated with immunoSEQ multiplex PCR, while TCRdb's copy carries only in-frame clones and drops some. The table includes roughly 80,000 clones, roughly 86% detected once. The sequenced sample consisted of peripheral blood. These receptors were taken from a woman aged 55-70 years with acute or convalescent COVID-19.

The chain is built from TRBV10-3 and TRBJ2-3; D is possibly TRBD1 (5 bases). Germline lookup yields CDR1 ENHRY and CDR2 SYGVKD. CDR3 length: 15 amino acids. V lost 3 bases and J lost 0, with 10 bases in between. In DNA form, the CDR3 reads TGTGCCATCAGTGATCGGTCAGGGAGCACAGATACGCAGTATTTT. Encoded protein: CAISDRSGSTDTQYF.

This sequence joins TRBV5-1 and TRBJ1-1; possible D gene TRBD1, 6 bases. The CDR3 is 19 amino acids. Looked up from germline, CDR1 is SGHRS and CDR2 is YFSETQ. The ends were cut back, 4 bases at V and 5 bases at J, with 30 bases in the middle. The CDR3 reads CASSKDSLPFPRIGTEAFF. The CDR3 DNA reads TGCGCCAGCAGCAAGGACAGTTTGCCATTCCCCCGGATAGGAACTGAAGCTTTCTTT.

The chain employs TRBV14 and TRBJ2-7; TRBD1 agrees at 9 bases. V was pared by 0 bases and J by 3 bases, with 3 bases of the junction left unmatched. Germline values: CDR1 SGHDN, CDR2 FVKESK. This CDR3 contains 15 residues. The CDR3 region is CASSQEGQGFYEQYF. The CDR3 DNA follows: TGTGCCAGCAGCCAAGAGGGACAGGGATTCTACGAGCAGTACTTC.

This clone was counted once. J is TRBJ2-7 and V is TRBV5-3, with TRBD1 matching over 11 bases. TRBV5-3 is assigned to the ORF class and has an uncertain function. Germline trimming cut 3 bases from V and 5 bases from J; bases unmatched to any gene: 4. This CDR3 has 14 amino acids. The CDR3 nucleotides read TGTGCCAGAAGCTGCGGGACAGGGGGAGACGAGCAGTACTTC. Translated: CARSCGTGGDEQYF.

The chain links TRBV18 to TRBJ2-7, with D perhaps matching TRBD2 (6 bases). Germline V gene lookup returns CDR1 KGHSH and CDR2 LQKENI. This CDR3 has 14 amino acids. Trimming removed 4 bases from V and 5 bases from J, with 15 bases in between. CDR3 sequence (DNA): TGTGCCAGCTCACAAACGGAGGGGCTCGACGAGCAGTACTTC. Translating it yields CASSQTEGLDEQYF.

The rearrangement links TRBV7-6 to TRBJ1-2, with D tentatively TRBD1 (5 bases). This CDR3 is built from 12 residues. Germline V gene sequence: CDR1 SGHVS, CDR2 FNYEAQ. The CDR3 loop reads CPQMRGVYGYTF. Written as DNA, the CDR3 is TGTCCGCAAATGCGGGGGGTCTATGGCTACACCTTC.

V and J are TRBV5-1 and TRBJ2-7, with D maybe TRBD1 (5 bases). CDR3 length equals 16 residues. Germline V gives CDR1 SGHRS, CDR2 YFSETQ. V lost 3 bases to trimming and J lost 0 bases, with 16 bases between them. The CDR3 spells CASSSQGTPISYEQYF. Here the CDR3 DNA reads TGCGCCAGCAGCTCTCAGGGAACTCCGATCTCCTACGAGCAGTACTTC.

This chain joins TRBV27 and TRBJ1-2, with 10 bases identical to TRBD1. Unmatched junction bases numbered 17, after V lost 5 bases and J lost 2 bases. CDR1 is MNHEY, CDR2 SMNVEV, per germline (reference sequence). The CDR3 has 19 residues. The CDR3 loop reads CASSPLPGTGAHGNYGYTF. In DNA, the CDR3 is TGTGCCAGCAGTCCCCTCCCCGGGACAGGGGCGCATGGGAACTATGGCTACACCTTC.

This clone was recorded only once. The V gene is TRBV20-1, the J gene TRBJ2-5; 7 bases are shared with TRBD1. The CDR3 spans 11 residues. Germline V lookup: CDR1 DFQATT, CDR2 SNEGSKA (reference sequence). With 7 bases clipped from V and 5 bases from J, the junction kept 4 bases outside the gene matches. The CDR3 loop is CSVSDRETQYF. CDR3 DNA: TGCAGTGTTTCGGACAGGGAGACCCAGTACTTC.

The chain recombines TRBV12-3 or TRBV12-4 with TRBJ1-2; perhaps TRBD1 as D (6 bases). The CDR3 extends over 13 amino acids. The V and J ends lost 3 bases and 8 bases respectively, with 13 bases between them. The CDR3 spells CASSFFSGDGYTF. The CDR3 nucleotides read TGTGCCAGCAGTTTCTTTTCAGGGGACGGCTACACCTTC.

The V call is TRBV19, the J call TRBJ2-3; 10 bases are a match to TRBD2. Trimming took 5 bases from V and 1 from J; bases not matched to a gene: 3. The CDR3 sequence is 15 residues long. Germline V lookup: CDR1 LNHDA, CDR2 SQIVND (reference sequence). The CDR3: CASSGLAVGTDTQYF. Here the CDR3 DNA reads TGTGCCAGTAGTGGACTAGCGGTAGGCACAGATACGCAGTATTTT. The full variable domain, with the rest looked up from reference TRBV19 and TRBJ2-3, is DGGITQSPKYLFRKEGQNVTLSCEQNLNHDAMYWYRQDPGQGLRLIYYSQIVNDFQKGDIAEGYSVSREKKESFPLTVTSAQKNPTAFYLCASSGLAVGTDTQYFGPGTRLTVL.

The rearrangement joins TRBV3-1 (or the pseudogene TRBV3-2) to TRBJ2-6; the D is unclear. This CDR3 has 14 amino acids. The germline V gene encodes CDR1 LGHDT and CDR2 YNNKEL (reference sequence). Trimming removed 4 bases at V and 0 bases at J, with 4 bases between. CDR3 sequence: CASSPNSGANVLTF. CDR3 coding DNA: TGTGCCAGCAGCCCTAACTCTGGGGCCAACGTCCTGACTTTC.

This chain connects TRBV7-3 to TRBJ2-1; 10 nucleotides match TRBD1. Germline trimming cut 3 bases from V and 0 bases from J; bases unmatched to any gene: 17. The CDR3 consists of 21 residues. The germline gives CDR1 SGHTA, CDR2 FQGTGA. CDR3 sequence (DNA): TGTGCCAGCAGCTTTGGACCGGGACAGGGGTCTTCCGGGAGCTCCTACAATGAGCAGTTCTTC. It codes for CASSFGPGQGSSGSSYNEQFF.